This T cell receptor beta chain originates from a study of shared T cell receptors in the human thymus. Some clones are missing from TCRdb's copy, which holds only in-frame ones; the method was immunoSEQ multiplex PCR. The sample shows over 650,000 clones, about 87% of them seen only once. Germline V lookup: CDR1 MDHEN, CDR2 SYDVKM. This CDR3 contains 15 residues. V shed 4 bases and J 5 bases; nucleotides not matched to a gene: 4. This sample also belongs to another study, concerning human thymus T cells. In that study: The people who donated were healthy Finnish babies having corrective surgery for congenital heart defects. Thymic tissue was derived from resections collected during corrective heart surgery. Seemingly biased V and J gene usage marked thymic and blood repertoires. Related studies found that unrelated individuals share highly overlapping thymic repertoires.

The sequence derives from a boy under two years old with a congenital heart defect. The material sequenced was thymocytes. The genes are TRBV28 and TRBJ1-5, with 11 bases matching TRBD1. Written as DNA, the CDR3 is TGTGCCAGCAGTTGCCCGGACAGGGGGCATCAGCCCCAGCATTTT. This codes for CASSCPDRGHQPQHF.